This paragraph reports one T cell receptor (beta chain). Its matching antigen is unknown. This sample was included in a study of T cells after yellow fever vaccination. V lost 1 base and J lost 6, with 15 bases in between. This CDR3 is built from 15 residues. Germline V gene data show CDR1 as SGHRS and CDR2 as YFSETQ. From the 5' RACE reads, TCRdb called clonotypes with MiXCR, one entry per CDR3 protein. The data contain around 250,000 distinct CDR3 sequences, approximately 5.2% of them singletons. Findings and caveats of the study: Post-booster repertoires contained most primary-vaccination clones again (approximately 97% CD4, approximately 88% CD8).

This specimen consisted of CD4+ T cells sorted from PBMCs, obtained on the day of the yellow fever booster vaccination. The gene calls are TRBV5-1 and TRBJ2-3; D remains unclear. This receptor was obtained from a man in his late teens or twenties who received the YFV17D yellow fever vaccine. The CDR3 nucleotides read TGCGCCAGCAGCTTGTGGTCCAGGCTAGAGGATACGCAGTATTTT. Encoded protein: CASSLWSRLEDTQYF.